This TCR beta chain was captured by sequencing in a study of cytomegalovirus exposure and HLA in healthy donors. Use of 60 Vbeta and 13 Jbeta primers characterized the PCR. Sequenced by immunoSEQ multiplex PCR; TCRdb stores in-frame clones only, minus some. The sample lists 150,000 or so clones, approximately 79% occurring once. In its sample, this clone was seen a few times. Its cognate antigen is unknown. Study-level findings and limits: Diagnosis of cytomegalovirus status made by the classifier reportedly showed high specificity and sensitivity. In an earlier analysis, productive rearrangement rates for most beta V segments clustered near 90% or 30%.

This sequence was found in a man between 18 and 35 years old in good health and CMV-seropositive. What was sequenced was PBMCs.

The CDR3 bases are TGTGCCAGCATCGTTGGGACAGAAGCTTTCTTT. It codes for CASIVGTEAFF. The chain is built from TRBV6-6 and TRBJ1-1; TRBD1 might be the D (6 bases). CDR1 MNHNY and CDR2 SVGAGI come from the germline V gene (reference sequence). V lost 7 bases to trimming and J lost 8 bases, with 11 bases between them. This CDR3 region has 11 residues.